What follows is one T cell receptor beta chain and its context. Its recognized antigen is unknown. The input lacks base qualities; no much larger clone sits a single base away. This record belongs to a study of control samples from healthy donors and cancer patients (dated by TCRdb to about 2020). V drops 5 bases and J drops 4 bases, leaving 24 bases in between. Spanning cysteine to phenylalanine, the CDR3 consists of 17 amino acids. CDR3 DNA only is kept here, 51 bases in frame from base 1. The germline V gene (reference sequence) sets CDR1 to LNHDA and CDR2 to SQIVND. The library was made by the immunoSEQ multiplex PCR assay. Held by TCRdb, this immuneACCESS table contains in-frame sequences only and omits some clones. Under half of the omission traces to an unresolved V gene where checked; the cause of the rest is unknown. The sample profile shows nearly 9,500 clones; more than 85% of them were found once. The ten most abundant clones make up about 20% of the sample.

This TCR came from a man in his 60s with colorectal cancer. The V gene is TRBV19 and the J gene is TRBJ2-7; the D gene identity is not certain. Sequenced sample: PBMCs. The DNA is as follows: TGTGCCAGTAGTCCCGCCCCCTGGCGTTTCGAATCTTACGAGCAGTACTTC. Its coded protein is CASSPAPWRFESYEQYF.